The 6 T cell receptor beta chains presented below share a single source sample, sequenced in a study of T cell responses to AZD1222 COVID-19 vaccine. Some clones are missing from TCRdb's copy, which holds only in-frame ones; the method was immunoSEQ multiplex PCR. In the table there are approximately 260,000 clones, over 90% of which are singletons. The starting material was peripheral blood, obtained on day 0 of AZD1222 vaccination. The receptor set was obtained from an adult in good health.

The chain uses TRBV27 and TRBJ1-2; maybe TRBD1 (5 bases). The V gene's germline CDR1 is MNHEY and CDR2 SMNVEV (reference sequence). This CDR3 is built from 14 residues. V gave up 2 bases and J gave up 5 bases, with 12 bases separating them. The CDR3 DNA follows: TGTGCCAGCAGTTTAGGGGACGGCAGATATGGCTACACCTTC. Translated, it gives CASSLGDGRYGYTF.

This chain uses TRBV6-5 with TRBJ2-7, with D perhaps TRBD2 (6 bases). CDR1 and CDR2 (germline): MNHEY, SVGAGI. The CDR3 loop spans 12 amino acids. The V end lost 6 bases, the J end lost 6 bases, and 12 bases lay between the germline ends. The CDR3 protein is CASRPQGGEQYF. The CDR3 DNA reads as TGTGCCAGCAGGCCCCAGGGAGGCGAGCAGTACTTC.

A remark on this clone: Other DNA sequences from this sample encode an identical CDR3 as well. V and J are TRBV28 and TRBJ1-1; D not certain. Germline V gene data show CDR1 as MDHEN and CDR2 as SYDVKM. V shed 6 bases and J shed 1 base, with 9 bases lying between them. The CDR3 runs 13 residues. The CDR3 nucleotides read TGTGCCAGCAGCCCAAGGGAGAACACTGAAGCTTTCTTT. Protein sequence: CASSPRENTEAFF. Combining the CDR3 with reference TRBV28 and TRBJ1-1 gives the whole variable domain DVKVTQSSRYLVKRTGEKVFLECVQDMDHENMFWYRQDPGLGLRLIYFSYDVKMKEKGDIPEGYSVSREKKERFSLILESASTNQTSMYLCASSPRENTEAFFGQGTRLTVV.

This chain joins TRBV7-2 and TRBJ2-7; 10 bases are shared with TRBD2. This CDR3 has 15 residues. From germline, CDR1 is SGHTA and CDR2 FQGNSA. J lost 3 bases, V lost 5 bases, and 7 bases had no gene match. The CDR3 coding sequence is TGTGCCAGCAGCCAGGGAGGGACTAGCGTCTACGAGCAGTACTTC. Amino acids: CASSQGGTSVYEQYF.

The rearrangement uses TRBV27 and TRBJ2-7; 8 bases are shared with TRBD2. Germline V lookup: CDR1 MNHEY, CDR2 SMNVEV (reference sequence). V trimming: 2 bases; J trimming: 0 bases; junction bases outside the gene matches: 9. The CDR3 consists of 17 residues. Here the CDR3 reads CASSLDWSSGVSYEQYF. Here the CDR3 DNA reads TGTGCCAGCAGTTTAGATTGGAGTAGCGGGGTCTCCTACGAGCAGTACTTC.

This clone has just one count. This chain links TRBV12-3 or TRBV12-4 with TRBJ2-7; 7 bases line up with TRBD1. V dropped 6 bases and J dropped 4; count of bases not matched to a gene: 6. The CDR3 is made up of 13 amino acids. In DNA form, the CDR3 reads TGTGCCAGCAGCCCCGGGACAGATTACGAGCAGTACTTC. Translated: CASSPGTDYEQYF.